Listed below are T cell receptor beta chains from one sample, sequenced in a study of blood T cell repertoires in COVID-19. The table came from immunoSEQ multiplex PCR; TCRdb's copy has only in-frame clones and leaves some out. This sample has approximately 92,000 clones; about 83% occur once, and the top ten carry around 20%. The sequenced material came from peripheral blood. All receptors derive from a woman aged 55-69 years with COVID-19, enrolled during active disease. Both conserved end residues are part of each CDR3. A D gene is named only where the DNA matches it firmly. Size is omitted from some rows. Given values are once, few, many or a class for expanded clones.

size: NA
V: TRBV7-3
D: NA
J: TRBJ2-1
CDR3: CASSSREGNEQFF
DNA: TGTGCCAGCAGCTCGCGGGAAGGCAATGAGCAGTTCTTC

size: few
V: TRBV11-2
D: NA
J: TRBJ1-3
CDR3: CASSLWGVSGNTIYF
DNA: TGTGCCAGCAGCTTATGGGGGGTCAGTGGAAACACCATATATTTT

size: NA
V: TRBV4-2
D: NA
J: TRBJ1-2
CDR3: CASSLEAGEGYTF
DNA: TGTGCCAGCAGCCTTGAAGCAGGGGAGGGCTACACCTTC

size: NA
V: TRBV30
D: NA
J: TRBJ2-7
CDR3: CAWSILQGYEQYF
DNA: TGTGCCTGGAGTATCTTGCAGGGCTACGAGCAGTACTTC

size: NA
V: TRBV10-2
D: NA
J: TRBJ2-3
CDR3: CASSEWGPPTDTQYF
DNA: TGCGCCAGCAGTGAATGGGGGCCCCCCACAGATACGCAGTATTTT

size: NA
V: TRBV7-9
D: TRBD1
J: TRBJ1-1
CDR3: CASSAGQGTEAFF
DNA: TGTGCCAGCAGCGCCGGACAGGGTACTGAAGCTTTCTTT

size: NA
V: TRBV6-1
D: TRBD1
J: TRBJ1-6
CDR3: CASEGQGPLHF
DNA: TGTGCCAGCGAGGGACAGGGGCCCCTCCACTTT

size: NA
V: TRBV19
D: TRBD1
J: TRBJ2-1
CDR3: CASTGAPGQGVEQFF
DNA: TGTGCCAGCACAGGGGCACCGGGACAGGGGGTTGAGCAGTTCTTC

size: once
V: TRBV3-1/TRBV3-2
D: TRBD1
J: TRBJ2-3
CDR3: CASSHPPTGGTDTQYF
DNA: TGTGCCAGCAGCCACCCCCCAACAGGGGGCACAGATACGCAGTATTTT

size: once
V: TRBV5-1
D: TRBD1
J: TRBJ2-1
CDR3: CASIPRTGGTEQFF
DNA: TGCGCCAGCATCCCAAGGACAGGGGGTACTGAGCAGTTCTTC

size: NA
V: TRBV3-1/TRBV3-2
D: NA
J: TRBJ1-2
CDR3: CASSPALGSNYGYTF
DNA: TGTGCCAGCAGCCCTGCCTTGGGCTCTAACTATGGCTACACCTTC

size: NA
V: TRBV25-1
D: NA
J: TRBJ2-5
CDR3: CASSEYEGQETQYF
DNA: TGTGCCAGCAGTGAATACGAGGGCCAAGAGACCCAGTACTTC

size: NA
V: TRBV6-5
D: NA
J: TRBJ1-3
CDR3: CASISGFTGNTIYF
DNA: TGTGCCAGCATCAGCGGTTTCACTGGAAACACCATATATTTT

size: NA
V: TRBV6-2/TRBV6-3
D: TRBD2
J: TRBJ2-1
CDR3: CASSSKPGLAVNEQFF
DNA: TGTGCCAGCAGTTCCAAACCGGGACTAGCAGTCAATGAGCAGTTCTTC

size: NA
V: TRBV9
D: NA
J: TRBJ1-2
CDR3: CASSVGGRVGGYTF
DNA: TGTGCCAGCAGCGTAGGCGGCAGGGTGGGTGGCTACACCTTC

size: NA
V: TRBV6-5
D: NA
J: TRBJ1-1
CDR3: CASRSGQARTEAFF
DNA: TGTGCCAGCAGAAGCGGTCAGGCCCGAACTGAAGCTTTCTTT

size: NA
V: TRBV9
D: NA
J: TRBJ1-1
CDR3: CASSAPGPTGRSTEAFF
DNA: TGTGCCAGCAGCGCTCCAGGCCCAACAGGGCGGTCCACTGAAGCTTTCTTT

size: NA
V: TRBV27
D: NA
J: TRBJ2-3
CDR3: CASSRADTQYF
DNA: TGTGCCAGCAGCCGCGCAGATACGCAGTATTTT

size: NA
V: TRBV18
D: TRBD2
J: TRBJ2-7
CDR3: CASSQGLAGAIGNEQYF
DNA: TGTGCCAGCTCCCAGGGACTAGCGGGGGCCATAGGTAACGAGCAGTACTTC

size: once
V: TRBV4-3
D: TRBD2
J: TRBJ2-3
CDR3: CASSQGLANTDTQYF
DNA: TGCGCCAGCAGCCAGGGACTAGCGAACACAGATACGCAGTATTTT

size: NA
V: TRBV5-4
D: TRBD2
J: TRBJ2-2
CDR3: CASSSGTSGGAGTGELFF
DNA: TGTGCCAGCAGCTCCGGGACTAGCGGGGGGGCAGGCACCGGGGAGCTGTTTTTT

size: once
V: TRBV28
D: TRBD1
J: TRBJ1-5
CDR3: CASSQQGRNQPQHF
DNA: TGTGCCAGCAGCCAACAGGGGAGGAATCAGCCCCAGCATTTT

size: NA
V: TRBV29-1
D: NA
J: TRBJ2-5
CDR3: CSVDSYTRTGPIETQYF
DNA: TGCAGCGTTGATAGCTATACGAGAACAGGCCCCATAGAGACCCAGTACTTC

size: NA
V: TRBV2
D: TRBD1
J: TRBJ1-5
CDR3: CASTGGGSYQPQHF
DNA: TGTGCCAGCACGGGAGGGGGCAGTTATCAGCCCCAGCATTTT

size: NA
V: TRBV7-9
D: TRBD1
J: TRBJ1-2
CDR3: CASSFRDRVSGYTF
DNA: TGTGCCAGCAGCTTCCGCGACAGGGTGAGCGGCTACACCTTC

size: NA
V: TRBV30
D: NA
J: TRBJ1-2
CDR3: CAWSVGAVRARTF
DNA: TGTGCCTGGAGTGTAGGGGCGGTAAGAGCGAGGACCTTC

size: NA
V: TRBV19
D: NA
J: TRBJ1-5
CDR3: CASSINRGQPQHF
DNA: TGTGCCAGTAGTATCAACCGGGGGCAGCCCCAGCATTTT

size: once
V: TRBV18
D: TRBD2
J: TRBJ2-1
CDR3: CASSPRAAGGAGEQFF
DNA: TGTGCCAGCTCACCCAGGGCAGCGGGGGGCGCGGGTGAGCAGTTCTTC

size: few
V: TRBV4-2
D: TRBD1
J: TRBJ1-4
CDR3: CASSQDRELDEKLFF
DNA: TGTGCCAGCAGCCAGGACAGGGAGCTGGATGAAAAACTGTTTTTT

size: once
V: TRBV7-9
D: TRBD1
J: TRBJ2-3
CDR3: CASRNTGGPTDTQYF
DNA: TGTGCCAGCAGGAACACAGGGGGCCCTACAGATACGCAGTATTTT

size: NA
V: TRBV7-9
D: NA
J: TRBJ1-2
CDR3: CASSLVPGVLGGYTF
DNA: TGTGCCAGCAGCTTAGTCCCAGGGGTCCTTGGGGGCTACACCTTC

size: NA
V: TRBV27
D: NA
J: TRBJ2-3
CDR3: CASRLGPTDTQYF
DNA: TGTGCCAGCAGGCTGGGCCCCACAGATACGCAGTATTTT

size: NA
V: TRBV10-2
D: TRBD1
J: TRBJ2-5
CDR3: CASSEWTAGQGGIETQYF
DNA: TGCGCCAGCAGTGAGTGGACGGCGGGACAGGGGGGTATAGAGACCCAGTACTTC

size: once
V: TRBV29-1
D: NA
J: TRBJ2-5
CDR3: CSVEGGLTVYNQETQYF
DNA: TGCAGCGTTGAAGGTGGTTTGACAGTCTATAACCAAGAGACCCAGTACTTC

size: NA
V: TRBV2
D: TRBD2
J: TRBJ2-7
CDR3: CASMGTSGAPRAQYF
DNA: TGTGCCAGCATGGGGACTAGCGGGGCCCCTAGAGCGCAGTACTTC

size: NA
V: TRBV28
D: TRBD2
J: TRBJ2-3
CDR3: CASSFAGSRGGTQYF
DNA: TGTGCCAGCAGTTTCGCCGGCTCGCGGGGGGGTACGCAGTATTTT

size: few
V: TRBV25-1
D: NA
J: TRBJ2-3
CDR3: CASSELDTQYF
DNA: TGTGCCAGCAGTGAACTGGATACGCAGTATTTT

size: NA
V: TRBV5-1
D: NA
J: TRBJ1-1
CDR3: CASSLTGNTEAFF
DNA: TGCGCCAGCAGCTTGACAGGGAACACTGAAGCTTTCTTT

size: NA
V: TRBV12-5
D: NA
J: TRBJ1-5
CDR3: CASGLAPYGVKQPQHF
DNA: TGTGCTAGTGGTTTGGCCCCTTACGGGGTTAAACAGCCCCAGCATTTT

size: NA
V: TRBV11-2
D: NA
J: TRBJ2-7
CDR3: CASSLGPPGSYEQYF
DNA: TGTGCCAGCAGCTTAGGCCCGCCCGGTTCCTACGAGCAGTACTTC

size: NA
V: TRBV5-8
D: TRBD2
J: TRBJ2-3
CDR3: CASSLLAGSTDTQYF
DNA: TGTGCCAGCAGCCTACTAGCGGGGAGCACAGATACGCAGTATTTT

size: NA
V: TRBV24-1
D: NA
J: TRBJ2-5
CDR3: CATSDSWTHETQYF
DNA: TGTGCCACCAGTGATTCTTGGACACACGAGACCCAGTACTTC

size: NA
V: TRBV5-6
D: TRBD1
J: TRBJ2-2
CDR3: CASSGQGAGELFF
DNA: TGTGCCAGCAGCGGACAGGGTGCCGGGGAGCTGTTTTTT